One and the same sample provided the 4 T cell receptor beta chains below, sequenced in a study of cytomegalovirus exposure and HLA in healthy donors. Data came from immunoSEQ multiplex PCR; TCRdb stores just in-frame clones and leaves some out. Altogether roughly 300,000 clones are present, roughly 85% being singletons, with the ten largest covering around 0.8%. The sample consisted of PBMCs. These receptors all stem from a woman between 18 and 30 years old in good health and CMV-seronegative.

The chain recombines TRBV5-4 with TRBJ1-1; D remains unclear. The V end lost 9 bases, the J end lost 0 bases, and 21 bases lay between the germline ends. Germline V gene data show CDR1 as SGHNT and CDR2 as YYREEE (reference sequence). This CDR3 comprises 16 residues. CDR3 sequence (DNA): TGTGCCACCCTCCGAGGAGGGTATAATATGAACACTGAAGCTTTCTTT. Its translation is CATLRGGYNMNTEAFF.

The chain has TRBV9 and TRBJ2-2, with TRBD2 matching over 8 bases. The CDR3 sequence is 16 residues long. J gave up 6 bases and V 1 base, and 8 bases lay outside the gene matches. Germline lookup yields CDR1 SGDLS and CDR2 YYNGEE. The CDR3, as DNA: TGTGCCAGCAGCGTAACCGGGACTAGTGTCGCCGGGGAGCTGTTTTTT. This gives the protein CASSVTGTSVAGELFF.

This clone was counted once. The rearrangement links TRBV7-8 to TRBJ1-2, with D unclear. Deletions cut 0 bases from V and 4 bases from J, with 12 bases between. The CDR3 length is 15 residues. CDR1 and CDR2 (germline): SGHVS, FQNEAQ. The CDR3 bases are TGTGCCAGCAGCTTAGCCTCCGGGTCGCTCTATGGCTACACCTTC. This sequence encodes CASSLASGSLYGYTF.

The gene calls are TRBV14 and TRBJ2-7; 8 positions match TRBD2. This CDR3 region has 15 residues. Germline trimming cut 3 bases from V and 4 bases from J; bases unmatched to any gene: 8. CDR1 is SGHDN and CDR2 is FVKESK in the germline V gene. The CDR3, as DNA: TGTGCCAGCAGCCATTCAGGGACTAGGTCTTACGAGCAGTACTTC. Its protein is CASSHSGTRSYEQYF.